The present entry profiles one T cell receptor (beta chain) with its context. These data are taken from a study of OX40 agonist ivuxolimab in advanced cancers. Produced via immunoSEQ multiplex PCR; TCRdb's table is partial and in-frame only. The table has some 54,000 clones, approximately 80% seen once. The CDR3 has 16 amino acids. The trim removed 6 bases at V and 2 bases at J, leaving 5 bases unmatched. Germline loops: CDR1 SNHLY, CDR2 FYNNEI. The sequencing here drew on CD4+ or CD8+ T cells sorted from blood, taken in a trial of the OX40 agonist ivuxolimab. The receptor was derived from an adult with an advanced solid tumor such as melanoma, head and neck, liver or kidney cancer. The genes are TRBV2 and TRBJ2-3; 13 bases line up with TRBD2. CDR3 sequence (DNA): TGTGCCAGCAGCCGGACTAGCGGGGGACCCACAGATACGCAGTATTTT. It encodes CASSRTSGGPTDTQYF.